The 29 T cell receptor beta chains below come from one sample, sequenced in a study of blood T cell repertoires in COVID-19. The data were produced by immunoSEQ multiplex PCR, yet TCRdb's version contains in-frame clones alone and is incomplete. Of about 210,000 clones in the sample, around 85% were seen once. Sequencing was performed on PBMCs or T cells enriched from blood (not recorded which). These TCRs come from a man aged 35-49 years who had recovered from COVID-19.

The V gene is TRBV9, the J gene TRBJ1-3; 9 nucleotides line up with TRBD1. Losses at the gene ends were 3 bases for V and 3 bases for J; bases not matched to a gene: 7. CDR1 is SGDLS and CDR2 is YYNGEE in the germline V gene. This CDR3 is built from 16 residues. The CDR3 coding sequence is TGTGCCAGCAGCGGCTTGACAGGGGGAAATGGAAACACCATATATTTT. Translated: CASSGLTGGNGNTIYF. The whole variable domain, remainder taken from reference TRBV9 and TRBJ1-3, is DSGVTQTPKHLITATGQRVTLRCSPRSGDLSVYWYQQSLDQGLQFLIQYYNGEERAKGNILERFSAQQFPDLHSELNLSSLELGDSALYFCASSGLTGGNGNTIYFGEGSWLTVV.

This clone was found once. The rearrangement links TRBV7-2 to TRBJ2-5; maybe TRBD2 (5 bases). Trimming left V 5 bases short and J 4 bases short, with 11 bases between. Germline V gene lookup returns CDR1 SGHTA and CDR2 FQGNSA. The CDR3 covers 13 residues. The CDR3 DNA is TGTGCCAGCAGCCGGCAGGCGGGAGAGACCCAGTACTTC. Encoded protein: CASSRQAGETQYF. Based on the CDR3 plus reference TRBV7-2 and TRBJ2-5, the full variable domain is GAGVSQSPSNKVTEKGKDVELRCDPISGHTALYWYRQSLGQGLEFLIYFQGNSAPDKSGLPSDRFSAERTGGSVSTLTIQRTQQEDSAVYLCASSRQAGETQYFGPGTRLLVL.

The CDR3 is CASTILAGVGDTQYF. The CDR3 region has the DNA TGTGCCAGCACTATACTAGCGGGAGTTGGGGATACGCAGTATTTT. The V and J genes are TRBV2 and TRBJ2-3, with 11 positions matching TRBD2. The CDR3 has 15 amino acids. CDR1 SNHLY and CDR2 FYNNEI come from the germline V gene. Losses at the gene ends were 7 bases for V and 6 bases for J; bases not matched to a gene: 9. The complete variable domain, with remaining parts taken from reference TRBV2 and TRBJ2-3, reads EPEVTQTPSHQVTQMGQEVILRCVPISNHLYFYWYRQILGQKVEFLVSFYNNEISEKSEIFDDQFSVERPDGSNFTLKIRSTKLEDSAMYFCASTILAGVGDTQYFGPGTRLTVL.

This chain connects TRBV6-5 to TRBJ1-6; D is possibly TRBD1 (6 bases). Looked up from germline, CDR1 is MNHEY and CDR2 is SVGAGI. Trimming took 7 bases from V and 6 from J, leaving 16 bases between them. The CDR3 covers 15 residues. In DNA form, the CDR3 reads TGTGCCAGCACCCAACAGGGCCAGGGTAATTCACCCCTCCACTTT. Protein sequence: CASTQQGQGNSPLHF.

The V and J genes are TRBV24-1 and TRBJ2-1, with a weak D call TRBD2 (6 bases). The V gene's germline CDR1 is KGHDR and CDR2 SFDVKD. This CDR3 region has 17 residues. Trimming removed 7 bases from V and 0 bases from J, with 18 bases in between. The CDR3, as DNA: TGTGCCACCAGCGCTTGGGGTGCCGGGGGCTCCTACAATGAGCAGTTCTTC. Protein sequence: CATSAWGAGGSYNEQFF.

V usage is TRBV5-4 and J usage is TRBJ1-1; TRBD1 matches 10 bases. The trim removed 4 bases at V and 5 bases at J, leaving 5 bases unmatched. Germline values: CDR1 SGHNT, CDR2 YYREEE (reference sequence). The CDR3 is 14 residues long. CDR3 protein: CASSQGQGQTEAFF. The CDR3 DNA follows: TGTGCCAGCAGCCAGGGACAGGGGCAAACTGAAGCTTTCTTT.

This chain links TRBV6-1 with TRBJ2-2, with 8 bases fitting TRBD2. V dropped 2 bases and J dropped 2; count of bases not matched to a gene: 1. Germline assignment: CDR1 MNHNS and CDR2 SASEGT. The CDR3 is 15 amino acids. The CDR3 region is CASSERGGNTGELFF. CDR3 DNA: TGTGCCAGCAGTGAACGGGGGGGTAACACCGGGGAGCTGTTTTTT.

This chain joins TRBV5-4 and TRBJ2-1; a weak D match, TRBD2 (6 bases). The CDR3 contains 15 residues. Deletions cut 4 bases from V and 0 bases from J, with 11 bases between. Germline V gene lookup returns CDR1 SGHNT and CDR2 YYREEE (reference sequence). For the CDR3, the DNA is TGTGCCAGCAGCATTACCGGGAGCTCCTACAATGAGCAGTTCTTC. The encoded protein is CASSITGSSYNEQFF.

The chain couples TRBV3-1 (or the pseudogene TRBV3-2) to TRBJ2-3; no clear D. V lost 0 bases to trimming and J lost 7 bases, with 11 bases between them. The CDR3 runs to 14 residues. Per the germline V gene, CDR1 is LGHDT and CDR2 is YNNKEL (reference sequence). The CDR3 region has the DNA TGTGCCAGCAGCCAAGATGTTGCAGGAAATACGCAGTATTTT. Residues: CASSQDVAGNTQYF.

The chain is built from TRBV19 and TRBJ2-1, with 12 bases lining up with TRBD2. The CDR3 is 15 amino acids. In germline, CDR1 is LNHDA, CDR2 SQIVND (reference sequence). Germline trimming cut 8 bases from V and 3 bases from J; bases unmatched to any gene: 5. The CDR3 DNA is TGTGCCAGTCGTACGACTAGCGGGAGCTACAATGAGCAGTTCTTC. Its protein is CASRTTSGSYNEQFF. Together with reference TRBV19 and TRBJ2-1, the CDR3 gives the full variable domain: DGGITQSPKYLFRKEGQNVTLSCEQNLNHDAMYWYRQDPGQGLRLIYYSQIVNDFQKGDIAEGYSVSREKKESFPLTVTSAQKNPTAFYLCASRTTSGSYNEQFFGPGTRLTVL.

This rearrangement joins TRBV11-2 to TRBJ1-3; D is uncertain. The length of the CDR3 is 17 residues. CDR1 SGHAT and CDR2 FQNNGV come from the germline V gene. V lost 0 bases to trimming and J lost 5 bases, with 17 bases between them. CDR3 in amino acids: CASSLDFGLTLRNTIYF. CDR3 nucleotide sequence: TGTGCCAGCAGCTTAGATTTTGGACTAACGCTTAGAAACACCATATATTTT.

This clone was picked up one time. CDR3 nucleotide sequence: TGTGCCAGCAGGGGACTAGATGTACCCTACAATGAGCAGTTCTTC. Translation: CASRGLDVPYNEQFF. The chain combines TRBV2 with TRBJ2-1; 8 bases line up with TRBD2. This CDR3 is 15 amino acids long. Trimming cost V 6 bases and J 2 bases; bases outside gene matches: 6. CDR1 and CDR2 (germline): SNHLY, FYNNEI.

This chain connects TRBV28 to TRBJ1-2, with 11 bases aligning to TRBD1. The V gene's germline CDR1 is MDHEN and CDR2 SYDVKM. The V gene end was trimmed by 4 bases and the J gene end by 7 bases; junction bases not matched to a gene: 2. The CDR3 contains 13 residues. Written as DNA, the CDR3 is TGTGCCAGCAGTTCGGGACAGGGGGTTGGCTACACCTTC. Its translation: CASSSGQGVGYTF.

The J gene is TRBJ1-2, the V gene TRBV7-8, with D possibly being TRBD1 (5 bases). Looked up from germline, CDR1 is SGHVS and CDR2 is FQNEAQ. The CDR3 spans 13 residues. V shed 5 bases and J shed 2 bases, with 9 bases lying between them. CDR3 bases: TGTGCCAGCAGCATCGACAGAAACTATGGCTACACCTTC. Its protein is CASSIDRNYGYTF.

The gene calls are TRBV6-5 and TRBJ2-3, with D tentatively TRBD2 (5 bases). Germline V gene lookup returns CDR1 MNHEY and CDR2 SVGAGI. V was pared by 7 bases and J by 1 base, with 9 bases between. The CDR3 loop spans 13 amino acids. CDR3 nucleotide sequence: TGTGCCAGCATACTAGTCGGCACAGATACGCAGTATTTT. Protein: CASILVGTDTQYF.

This clone was observed once. The rearrangement uses TRBV10-1 and TRBJ2-1, with TRBD2 matching 10 bases. V shed 4 bases, J shed 4 bases, and the junction held 10 bases outside the gene matches. In germline, CDR1 is WNHNN, CDR2 SYGVQD (reference sequence). The CDR3 spans 17 residues. The CDR3 DNA sequence: TGCGCCAGCAGTGCGGACCCTAGCGGGAGCTTTTACAATGAGCAGTTCTTC. It encodes CASSADPSGSFYNEQFF.

The rearrangement uses TRBV7-9 and TRBJ2-1; D might be TRBD2 (6 bases). V was clipped by 1 base and J by 11 bases, with 18 bases between them. Germline V gives CDR1 SEHNR, CDR2 FQNEAQ (reference sequence). The CDR3 loop spans 15 amino acids. The CDR3 coding sequence is TGTGCCAGCAGCTTAGATGGGGACTGGAGCAGGCAGCAGTTCTTC. Translating gives CASSLDGDWSRQQFF.

This clone was picked up one time. This chain uses TRBV12-3 or TRBV12-4 with TRBJ1-1; D may be TRBD1 (5 bases). The CDR3 consists of 12 residues. With 3 bases removed from V and 7 bases from J, the gap between germline ends came to 9 bases. In DNA form, the CDR3 reads TGTGCCAGCAGTTTCGGGGGGAGTGAAGCTTTCTTT. This gives the protein CASSFGGSEAFF.

This sequence joins TRBV7-6 and TRBJ2-2; D gene ambiguous. Trimming shortened V by 5 bases and J by 7 bases, and 5 bases separated the two germline ends. Germline values: CDR1 SGHVS, CDR2 FNYEAQ. The CDR3 runs 11 residues. The CDR3 is CASSPGGELFF. The CDR3 DNA follows: TGTGCCAGCAGCCCCGGCGGGGAGCTGTTTTTT.

The chain is built from TRBV11-3 and TRBJ2-7; a possible D gene is TRBD2 (5 bases). Germline V gene sequence: CDR1 SGHNT, CDR2 YENEEA. V was shortened by 0 bases and J by 9 bases, with 12 bases between the two germline ends. The CDR3 is 13 residues long. The CDR3 coding sequence is TGTGCCAGCAGCTTAGATCACCCCCGGGGGCAGTACTTC. Amino acids: CASSLDHPRGQYF.

The chain joins TRBV2 to TRBJ1-1; 10 positions agree with TRBD1. Germline values: CDR1 SNHLY, CDR2 FYNNEI. Trimming at V came to 2 bases and at J to 11 bases, leaving 11 bases not matched to a gene. This CDR3 has 15 amino acids. For the CDR3, the DNA is TGTGCCAGCAGTGAAACCAGACAGGGGGCGACTTTGGCTTTCTTT. It is translated as CASSETRQGATLAFF. The whole variable domain, remainder taken from reference TRBV2 and TRBJ1-1, is EPEVTQTPSHQVTQMGQEVILRCVPISNHLYFYWYRQILGQKVEFLVSFYNNEISEKSEIFDDQFSVERPDGSNFTLKIRSTKLEDSAMYFCASSETRQGATLAFFGQGTRLTVV.

This clone was detected only once. V usage is TRBV6-2 or TRBV6-3 and J usage is TRBJ1-5, with D possibly matching TRBD1 (5 bases). The V gene lost 4 bases and the J gene lost 4 bases, with 17 bases spanning the gap. The germline V gene has CDR1 MNHEY and CDR2 SVGEGT. The CDR3 consists of 16 residues. The CDR3 DNA reads as TGTGCCAGCAGTTGGGTCAGGGAGCGGGCAAATCAGCCCCAGCATTTT. Translating it yields CASSWVRERANQPQHF.

This clone was observed a handful of times. This chain uses TRBV9 with TRBJ2-1; 10 nucleotides line up with TRBD2. Germline trimming cut 6 bases from V and 6 bases from J; bases unmatched to any gene: 12. This CDR3 region has 16 residues. Per the germline V gene, CDR1 is SGDLS and CDR2 is YYNGEE. The CDR3 spells CASILVWTSGCNEQFF. CDR3 nucleotides: TGTGCCAGCATCCTAGTGTGGACTAGCGGATGCAATGAGCAGTTCTTC.

The V call is TRBV18, the J call TRBJ2-1; 13 bases are shared with TRBD2. The CDR3 is made up of 17 amino acids. Germline V lookup: CDR1 KGHSH, CDR2 LQKENI. V lost 1 base to trimming and J lost 7 bases; unmatched junction nucleotides: 7. The DNA for the CDR3 is TGTGCCAGCTCACCACTCCCACTAGCGGGAGGGCCGAATGAGCAGTTCTTC. It encodes CASSPLPLAGGPNEQFF.

This clone was seen many times. The chain combines TRBV6-4 with TRBJ2-2; D may be TRBD2 (6 bases). CDR3 size: 13 residues. Germline V lookup: CDR1 MRHNA, CDR2 SNTAGT. The V end was cut by 4 bases, the J end by 3 bases, with 6 bases between. The CDR3, as DNA: TGTGCCAGCAGTGCGGGAGACACCGGGGAGCTGTTTTTT. This codes for CASSAGDTGELFF.

The chain combines TRBV24-1 with TRBJ1-2, with D maybe TRBD1 (6 bases). This CDR3 contains 15 residues. The germline V gene has CDR1 KGHDR and CDR2 SFDVKD. V lost 3 bases to trimming and J lost 2 bases, with 12 bases between them. The CDR3 nucleotides read TGTGCCACCAGTGATCCCGGACAGCAAAACTATGGCTACACCTTC. Protein product: CATSDPGQQNYGYTF.

This clone was picked up one time. This chain connects TRBV30 to TRBJ1-1, with D possibly matching TRBD1 (5 bases). Per germline, CDR1 GTSNPN and CDR2 SVGIG (reference sequence). This CDR3 region has 12 residues. The ends were cut back, 5 bases at V and 11 bases at J, with 18 bases in the middle. CDR3 sequence: CAWYRGGGVAFF. CDR3 sequence (DNA): TGTGCCTGGTACCGGGGGGGAGGTGTCGCTTTCTTT.

In regard to this clone: The junction differs from germline at one of its ends, possibly a read error. V is TRBV6-4 and J is TRBJ2-7; weak D call: TRBD1 (5 bases). Germline-derived CDR1 and CDR2 are MRHNA and SNTAGT. The CDR3 has 15 amino acids. This CDR3 reads CASSGGVTGAREQYF. CDR3 coding DNA: TGTGCCAGCAGTGGGGGCGTAACAGGAGCACGCGAGCAGTACTTT.

This chain links TRBV30 with TRBJ2-7; 8 nucleotides line up with TRBD2. V was pared by 1 base and J by 6 bases, with 5 bases of the junction left unmatched. This CDR3 spans 13 amino acids. Germline V gene data show CDR1 as GTSNPN and CDR2 as SVGIG (reference sequence). The CDR3 region has the DNA TGTGCCTGGAGTGCTCAGACTAGCGCCGAGCAGTACTTC. This translates into CAWSAQTSAEQYF.